This TCR beta chain derives from a study of cytotoxic CD8 clonotypes in ibrutinib-treated CLL (dated by TCRdb to the early 2020s). Concerning the study at large: The cohort was composed of 10 to 11 relapsed/refractory and about 15 treatment-naive patients; IGHV unmutated status was identified in about 17 patients. On average, each sample had 255,043 productive templates and approximately 85,000 productive rearrangements. Partial responses were observed in roughly 25 patients and complete responses in 2; after a median follow-up of 68 months, remission was maintained in 15 or so patients and progression was observed in approximately 12. Response samples were taken after a median of about a year on treatment, ranging from about 6 to 40 months. Cryopreserved peripheral blood mononuclear cells were collected at three points: before therapy, at response, and at either sustained remission or disease progression. Every sample from remission and from progressive disease was obtained while the patients were still on ibrutinib. Longitudinal samples were obtainable from about 30% of the roughly 90 participants in the trial. Beyond this particular receptor, the publication reports: Clonality rose at ibrutinib response, remained stable during sustained remission, and dropped back toward baseline at progression. Sampling times were not matched between sustained-remission and progressing patients, and lymph node repertoires were not studied. Public clonotypes were rare and either contracted or stayed stable during treatment, and the rise in clonality at ibrutinib response reflected the expansion of private clonotypes. At baseline, clonality was higher than in age-matched healthy donors and showed a strong correlation with circulating CD8+ T-cell counts.

This specimen's time point label, interpreted: approximately 25 months on ibrutinib. Around 2 micrograms of genomic DNA were extracted from cryopreserved PBMCs for TCR beta library preparation. Longitudinal blood samples from CLL patients receiving ibrutinib monotherapy were subjected to high-throughput TCR beta sequencing. The patients took part in an open-label, single-center phase 2 trial of ibrutinib monotherapy. The CDR3 starts with the cysteine, ends with the phenylalanine, and has 17 residues. The only DNA kept is the CDR3, 51 bases in frame from the first base. Deletion took 4 bases off V and 0 bases off J, with a span of 16 bases between the germline ends. From the germline V gene, CDR1 is ENHRY and CDR2 is SYGVKD. A MiSeq instrument was used for deep resolution sequencing, which targeted depths ranging from 1 in 1 million up to 1 in 200,000 T cells, with coverage averaging 10x for each clonotype. The immunoSEQ hsTCRB Kit was used to generate the TCR beta libraries. Processing in the source paper ran as follows. Data were analyzed with ImmunoSEQ Data Assistant and ImmunoSEQ Analyzer, with V, D and J genes assigned per IMGT definitions. Clonality, which ranges from 0 to 1, was calculated as one minus the normalized Shannon entropy of productive rearrangement frequencies. Only overrepresented clonotypes making up at least 0.05% of the repertoire of each patient were included in the public clonotype analysis. Some 13 age-matched healthy donor repertoires from immuneACCESS served as clonality controls. TCRdb obtained this table from immuneACCESS and retained in-frame rearrangements with V and J assigned. These tables miss some clones; where compared with another copy, unresolved V genes account for less than half of the shortfall, and the remainder is unexplained. Clonal size and the V and J genes are those of that table, whereas D and trimming came from the DNA. The sample table holds about 160,000 clones, of which 70% to 85% were seen once. The top ten clones comprise about 4.5% of the sample.

Worth noting for this clone: No cognate antigen has been identified for it. Per-nucleotide qualities are absent, and no much larger clonotype sits a single base away.

The receptor comes from a human donor with chronic lymphocytic leukemia. The V gene is TRBV10-3 and the J gene is TRBJ1-3; TRBD1 could be the D gene, as 6 bases match. This sample comprised PBMCs, obtained after 24 months of ibrutinib treatment. The CDR3: CAISGEGRTDSGNTIYF. The DNA is TGTGCCATCAGTGGGGAGGGGAGGACAGACTCTGGAAACACCATATATTTT.